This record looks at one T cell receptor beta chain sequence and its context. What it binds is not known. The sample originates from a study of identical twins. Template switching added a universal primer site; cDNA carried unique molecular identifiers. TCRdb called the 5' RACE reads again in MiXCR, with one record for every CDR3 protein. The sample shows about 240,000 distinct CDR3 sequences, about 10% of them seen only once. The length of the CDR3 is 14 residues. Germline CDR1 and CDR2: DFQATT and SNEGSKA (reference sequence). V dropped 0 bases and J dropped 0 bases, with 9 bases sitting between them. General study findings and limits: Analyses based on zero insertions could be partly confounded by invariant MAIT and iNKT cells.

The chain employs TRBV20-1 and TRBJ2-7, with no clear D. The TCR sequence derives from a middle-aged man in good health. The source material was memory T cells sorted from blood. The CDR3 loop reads CSARDGPPSYEQYF. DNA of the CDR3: TGCAGTGCTAGAGATGGGCCACCCTCCTACGAGCAGTACTTC.